The 30 T cell receptor beta chains listed next were all sequenced from one sample in a study of OX40 agonist ivuxolimab in advanced cancers. The table came from immunoSEQ multiplex PCR; TCRdb's copy has only in-frame clones and leaves some out. The table shows more than 50,000 clones, with 85% occurring only once. The starting material was CD4+ or CD8+ T cells sorted from blood, obtained in a trial of the OX40 agonist ivuxolimab. These receptors all stem from an adult with an advanced solid tumor such as melanoma, head and neck, liver or kidney cancer.

Written as DNA, the CDR3 is TGTGCCAGCAGTTACTCCAGGATCGACTACGAGCAGTACTTC. As protein: CASSYSRIDYEQYF. The chain links TRBV6-5 to TRBJ2-7; no clear D gene. Trimming took 0 bases from V and 3 from J, leaving 9 bases between them. The CDR3 has 14 residues. CDR1 is MNHEY and CDR2 is SVGAGI in the germline V gene.

The V and J genes are TRBV6-6 and TRBJ1-2; D gene unclear. The CDR3 runs 14 residues. Germline V gives CDR1 MNHNY, CDR2 SVGAGI (reference sequence). Trimming removed 5 bases at V and 4 bases at J, with 14 bases between. CDR3 loop: CASSPAPTGYGYTF. CDR3 bases: TGTGCCAGCAGTCCGGCCCCTACTGGCTATGGCTACACCTTC.

The rearrangement uses TRBV7-9 and TRBJ2-5; D is undetermined. This CDR3 is 15 amino acids long. V was cut by 0 bases and J by 1 base, with 9 bases left in between. Germline lookup yields CDR1 SEHNR and CDR2 FQNEAQ (reference sequence). Here the CDR3 reads CASSLATQIQETQYF. The DNA for the CDR3 is TGTGCCAGCAGCTTAGCGACCCAGATCCAAGAGACCCAGTACTTC.

The chain recombines TRBV29-1 with TRBJ2-5; D may correspond to TRBD1 or TRBD2 (6 bases each). In germline, CDR1 is SQVTM, CDR2 ANQGSEA. This CDR3 contains 15 residues. The V end lost 6 bases, the J end lost 3 bases, and 20 bases lay between the germline ends. The CDR3 here is CSVRGVGSGEETQYF. Written as DNA, the CDR3 is TGCAGCGTCCGCGGGGTGGGGTCAGGGGAAGAGACCCAGTACTTC.

The chain is built from TRBV6-5 and TRBJ2-1, with D unresolved. CDR1 is MNHEY, CDR2 SVGAGI, per germline. This CDR3 comprises 11 residues. V lost 5 bases, J lost 7 bases, and 6 bases lay in between. The CDR3 loop reads CASSTRNEQFF. Here the CDR3 DNA reads TGTGCCAGCAGTACAAGAAATGAGCAGTTCTTC.

The chain has TRBV5-5 and TRBJ1-2, with 7 bases that match TRBD1. CDR3 size: 15 residues. CDR1 and CDR2 from the germline V gene are SGHKS and YYEKEE (reference sequence). Trimming took 4 bases from V and 7 from J; bases not matched to a gene: 13. The DNA for the CDR3 is TGTGCCAGCAGCCTTACCCCGACAGGGTTTAGTGGCTACACCTTC. It is translated as CASSLTPTGFSGYTF.

This chain connects TRBV5-4 to TRBJ2-6; the match to TRBD2 covers 12 bases. Germline V gene sequence: CDR1 SGHNT, CDR2 YYREEE (reference sequence). This CDR3 comprises 18 residues. The J segment lost 0 bases and the V segment lost 4 bases, leaving 5 bases of the junction unmatched. In DNA, the CDR3 is TGTGCCAGCAGCCCGACTAGCGGGAGAGGCTCTGGGGCCAACGTCCTGACTTTC. Residues: CASSPTSGRGSGANVLTF.

CDR3 nucleotides: TGTGCCAGCAGCCGCAGCGGAATCTCCTACGAGCAGTACTTC. Encoded protein: CASSRSGISYEQYF. The chain combines TRBV9 with TRBJ2-7; D may be TRBD2 (5 bases). Germline V gives CDR1 SGDLS, CDR2 YYNGEE. Deletions cut 4 bases from V and 0 bases from J, with 11 bases between. CDR3 length equals 14 residues.

V usage is TRBV7-6 and J usage is TRBJ1-6; a weak D match, TRBD1 (6 bases). Looked up from germline, CDR1 is SGHVS and CDR2 is FNYEAQ. V was shortened by 3 bases and J by 9 bases, with 9 bases between the two germline ends. This CDR3 is built from 13 residues. CDR3 nucleotide sequence: TGTGCCAGCAGCTTGGGGGGGGCTTCACCCCTCCACTTT. Protein sequence: CASSLGGASPLHF.

CDR3: CASSYEKVLAGEQYF. Here the CDR3 DNA reads TGTGCCAGCAGTTACGAGAAGGTCCTCGCCGGCGAGCAGTACTTC. J is TRBJ2-7 and V is TRBV6-5; no definite D call. The V end was cut by 2 bases, the J end by 6 bases, with 17 bases between. This CDR3 is 15 amino acids long. The germline V gene has CDR1 MNHEY and CDR2 SVGAGI.

V usage is TRBV6-1 and J usage is TRBJ1-5, with a weak D call TRBD1 (6 bases). Deletions cut 5 bases from V and 7 bases from J, with 12 bases between. The length of the CDR3 is 13 residues. Germline V gene sequence: CDR1 MNHNS, CDR2 SASEGT. The CDR3 reads CASSTRGGQPQHF. CDR3 nucleotide sequence: TGTGCCAGCAGTACCAGGGGAGGGCAGCCCCAGCATTTT.

This sequence joins TRBV5-1 and TRBJ2-5; D could derive from TRBD1 or TRBD2 (6 bases each). Trimming stripped 0 bases from V and 4 bases from J, with 16 bases between. CDR3 length: 16 amino acids. Germline V CDR1 and CDR2: SGHRS, YFSETQ. CDR3 protein: CASSLDVGGLGETQYF. The CDR3 coding sequence is TGCGCCAGCAGCTTGGATGTGGGGGGCCTAGGAGAGACCCAGTACTTC.

The V gene is TRBV7-2, the J gene TRBJ2-3, with 8 nucleotides matching TRBD2. Losses at the gene ends were 3 bases for V and 5 bases for J; bases not matched to a gene: 4. CDR3 length equals 14 residues. Germline assignment: CDR1 SGHTA and CDR2 FQGNSA. The CDR3 sequence is CASSFGGAVDTQYF. In DNA, the CDR3 is TGTGCCAGCAGCTTCGGGGGGGCGGTAGATACGCAGTATTTT.

The chain joins TRBV15 to TRBJ2-7; D might be TRBD2 (5 bases). Germline CDR1 reads LNHNV; CDR2 reads YYDKDF (reference sequence). Trimming cost V 0 bases and J 3 bases, with 9 bases left between them. This CDR3 comprises 14 residues. The CDR3 sequence: CATSRDVGSYEQYF. Written as DNA, the CDR3 is TGTGCCACCAGCAGAGATGTGGGGAGCTACGAGCAGTACTTC.

About this clone itself: The junction departs from the called germline gene at one end, perhaps through a read error. The chain uses TRBV13 and TRBJ2-7, with D perhaps assigned TRBD1 or TRBD2 (5 bases each). This CDR3 is built from 12 residues. CDR1 is PRHDT, CDR2 FYEKMQ, per germline (reference sequence). CDR3 sequence reads: CASSLLPGRLDF. The CDR3 DNA follows: TGTGCCAGCAGCTTACTGCCGGGACGGCTAGACTTC.

J is TRBJ2-7 and V is TRBV2; TRBD1 matches 10 bases. Per the germline V gene, CDR1 is SNHLY and CDR2 is FYNNEI. This CDR3 contains 13 residues. The junction had 7 bases not matched to a gene; V was cut back by 8 bases and J by 6 bases. CDR3: CASGGTGAPEQYF. The CDR3 DNA reads as TGTGCCAGCGGCGGGACAGGGGCTCCCGAGCAGTACTTC.

V usage is TRBV15 and J usage is TRBJ2-1, with 8 bases matching TRBD1. The V segment lost 1 base and the J segment 10 bases; nucleotides outside the gene matches: 9. Germline assignment: CDR1 LNHNV and CDR2 YYDKDF (reference sequence). The CDR3 contains 15 residues. Written as DNA, the CDR3 is TGTGCCACCAGCAGAGCCTATGGGACAGGCAGAGAGCAGTTCTTC. This encodes CATSRAYGTGREQFF.

This clone has just one count. The rearrangement links TRBV25-1 to TRBJ2-1, with D perhaps TRBD1 or TRBD2 (6 bases each). In germline, CDR1 is MGHDK, CDR2 SYGVNS. This CDR3 has 18 residues. V lost 10 bases to trimming and J lost 3 bases, with 28 bases between them. For the CDR3, the DNA is TGTGCCACTCTTCCTCCACCAGGGAGGCAGGGGATCTACAATGAGCAGTTCTTC. Encoded protein: CATLPPPGRQGIYNEQFF.

V usage is TRBV19 and J usage is TRBJ1-2; D gene unclear. Germline values: CDR1 LNHDA, CDR2 SQIVND (reference sequence). Trimming took 2 bases from V and 8 from J, leaving 12 bases between them. This CDR3 has 13 residues. The CDR3 region is CASSIPWGRGYTF. In DNA, the CDR3 is TGTGCCAGTAGTATACCTTGGGGTCGGGGCTACACCTTC.

This clone was seen a few times. V is TRBV15 and J is TRBJ2-1; 10 positions agree with TRBD2. With V trimmed by 0 bases and J by 6 bases, 5 bases remained unmatched. Germline-derived CDR1 and CDR2 are LNHNV and YYDKDF (reference sequence). The CDR3 has 16 amino acids. The CDR3 nucleotides read TGTGCCACCAGCAGAGATCCAGCGGGAGGGGCCAATGAGCAGTTCTTC. This translates into CATSRDPAGGANEQFF.

A note on this clone: The sample has other DNA sequences that encode this CDR3 too. The V gene is TRBV6-6, the J gene TRBJ2-1; no clear D gene. V lost 3 bases, J lost 9 bases, and 6 bases lay in between. There are 11 residues in the CDR3. Looked up from germline, CDR1 is MNHNY and CDR2 is SVGAGI (reference sequence). CDR3 protein: CASSYQVEQFF. CDR3 bases: TGTGCCAGCAGTTATCAAGTTGAGCAGTTCTTC.

This clone has more than one count but fewer than ten. The chain uses TRBV18 and TRBJ2-1; D is uncertain. Germline CDR1 KGHSH, CDR2 LQKENI. The V gene lost 3 bases and the J gene lost 8 bases, with 8 bases spanning the gap. This CDR3 has 12 amino acids. Written as DNA, the CDR3 is TGTGCCAGCTCACCGGGAAAACATGAGCAGTTCTTC. This encodes CASSPGKHEQFF.

The chain is built from TRBV6-6 and TRBJ1-3; no clear D gene. V was pared by 7 bases and J by 4 bases, with 14 bases between. Germline CDR1 is MNHNY and CDR2 is SVGAGI (reference sequence). The CDR3 covers 14 residues. Here the CDR3 reads CASTSGGPGNTIYF. DNA for the CDR3: TGTGCCAGCACCTCGGGCGGACCAGGAAACACCATATATTTT.

The chain joins TRBV5-4 to TRBJ1-5; no reliable D call. This CDR3 has 14 amino acids. Trimming pared 0 bases from V and 3 bases from J, leaving 7 bases between. The germline gives CDR1 SGHNT, CDR2 YYREEE (reference sequence). CDR3 region: CASSLDPINQPQHF. The DNA for the CDR3 is TGTGCCAGCAGCTTGGATCCGATCAATCAGCCCCAGCATTTT.

This clone was recorded once. The V and J genes are TRBV30 and TRBJ2-3; a weak D match, TRBD2 (6 bases). Germline CDR1 and CDR2: GTSNPN and SVGIG (reference sequence). V shed 2 bases and J shed 3 bases, with 18 bases lying between them. This CDR3 is 16 amino acids long. DNA for the CDR3: TGTGCCTGGAGTCGGGCTAATGGGGGGATGACAGATACGCAGTATTTT. Protein product: CAWSRANGGMTDTQYF.

The J gene is TRBJ1-2, the V gene TRBV5-6; TRBD1 aligns across 7 bases. Per germline, CDR1 SGHDT and CDR2 YYEEEE. V trimming: 4 bases; J trimming: 2 bases; junction bases outside the gene matches: 8. The CDR3 totals 15 residues. The CDR3 is CASSPSTGRNYGYTF. The CDR3, as DNA: TGTGCCAGCAGCCCTTCGACAGGGAGAAACTATGGCTACACCTTC.

The J gene is TRBJ1-2, the V gene TRBV4-2; D is unclear. The CDR3 is 12 amino acids. Germline lookup yields CDR1 LGHNA and CDR2 YNFKEQ. The V end lost 2 bases, the J end lost 7 bases, and 8 bases lay between the germline ends. The CDR3 sequence: CASSQQTIGYTF. The CDR3 DNA sequence: TGTGCCAGCAGCCAACAGACGATTGGCTACACCTTC.

V usage is TRBV19 and J usage is TRBJ2-3, with 8 bases identical to TRBD2. The CDR3 covers 15 residues. V lost 5 bases and J lost 5; bases outside the gene matches: 9. The V gene's germline CDR1 is LNHDA and CDR2 SQIVND (reference sequence). The CDR3 loop reads CASSLRGGGGDTQYF. The CDR3 region has the DNA TGTGCCAGTAGTCTCCGGGGGGGCGGAGGAGATACGCAGTATTTT. The entire variable domain, with the rest obtained from reference TRBV19 and TRBJ2-3, is as follows: DGGITQSPKYLFRKEGQNVTLSCEQNLNHDAMYWYRQDPGQGLRLIYYSQIVNDFQKGDIAEGYSVSREKKESFPLTVTSAQKNPTAFYLCASSLRGGGGDTQYFGPGTRLTVL.

The chain links TRBV7-8 to TRBJ2-7, with TRBD1 identical over 8 bases. The CDR3 loop spans 16 amino acids. Per germline, CDR1 SGHVS and CDR2 FQNEAQ. V shed 1 base and J 2 bases; nucleotides not matched to a gene: 7. CDR3 region: CASSLGDRMITYEQYF. CDR3 nucleotide sequence: TGTGCCAGCAGCTTAGGGGACAGGATGATTACCTACGAGCAGTACTTC.

The chain employs TRBV19 and TRBJ1-4; 8 bases fit TRBD1. This CDR3 contains 14 residues. Per germline, CDR1 LNHDA and CDR2 SQIVND (reference sequence). V shed 6 bases and J 7 bases; nucleotides not matched to a gene: 7. CDR3: CASSQGAWGEKLFF. DNA for the CDR3: TGTGCCAGTAGCCAGGGGGCATGGGGTGAAAAACTGTTTTTT.